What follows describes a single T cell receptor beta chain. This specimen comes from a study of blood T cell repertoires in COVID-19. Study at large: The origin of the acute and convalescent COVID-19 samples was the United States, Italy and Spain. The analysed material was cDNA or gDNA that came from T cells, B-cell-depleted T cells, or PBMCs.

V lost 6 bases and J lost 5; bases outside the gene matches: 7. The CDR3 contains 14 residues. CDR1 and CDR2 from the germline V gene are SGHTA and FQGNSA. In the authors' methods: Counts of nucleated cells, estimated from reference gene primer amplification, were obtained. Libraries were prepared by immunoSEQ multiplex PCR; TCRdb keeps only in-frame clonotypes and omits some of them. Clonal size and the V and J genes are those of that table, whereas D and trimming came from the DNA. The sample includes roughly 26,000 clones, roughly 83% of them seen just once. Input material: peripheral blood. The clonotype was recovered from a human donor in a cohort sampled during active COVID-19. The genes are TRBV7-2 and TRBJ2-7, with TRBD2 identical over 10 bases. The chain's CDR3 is CASSTSGASNEQYF. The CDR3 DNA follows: TGTGCCAGCAGTACTAGCGGGGCGTCGAACGAGCAGTACTTC.